A single sample is the source of the 16 T cell receptor beta chains below, sequenced in a study of blood T cell repertoires in COVID-19. Profiling relied on immunoSEQ multiplex PCR, and the TCRdb table lists in-frame clones only, not all of them. Among roughly 59,000 clones listed, roughly 80% were seen once. Sequencing was carried out using peripheral blood. These receptors all stem from a human donor in a cohort sampled during active COVID-19.

The chain couples TRBV18 to TRBJ1-1; a possible D gene is TRBD1 (6 bases). CDR1 and CDR2 from the germline V gene are KGHSH and LQKENI. With 2 bases removed from V and 4 bases from J, the gap between germline ends came to 14 bases. The CDR3 runs to 15 residues. In nucleotides, the CDR3 is TGTGCCAGCTCACCAAAACAGGGCCTGGTCACTGAAGCTTTCTTT. It codes for CASSPKQGLVTEAFF.

Points on this clone: This specimen includes other DNA sequences encoding the same CDR3. V gene TRBV30 combines with J gene TRBJ2-7; D may be TRBD1 (5 bases). Germline values: CDR1 GTSNPN, CDR2 SVGIG (reference sequence). V lost 2 bases and J lost 3, with 11 bases in between. The CDR3 extends over 13 amino acids. The CDR3 nucleotides read TGTGCCTGGAGTCCCGACAGCATCTACGAGCAGTACTTC. Translated, it gives CAWSPDSIYEQYF.

The rearrangement joins TRBV19 to TRBJ2-1; 8 bases agree with TRBD1. The CDR3 extends over 17 amino acids. CDR1 is LNHDA and CDR2 is SQIVND in the germline V gene (reference sequence). V shed 1 base and J 7 bases; nucleotides not matched to a gene: 12. The CDR3 spells CASSIVLGTGRRNEQFF. Written as DNA, the CDR3 is TGTGCCAGTAGTATAGTCCTCGGGACAGGTAGGAGAAATGAGCAGTTCTTC.

The J gene is TRBJ1-1, the V gene TRBV30; perhaps TRBD1 as D (6 bases). The CDR3 length is 10 residues. Per germline, CDR1 GTSNPN and CDR2 SVGIG (reference sequence). V was trimmed by 2 bases and J by 13 bases, leaving 11 bases between them. Here the CDR3 reads CAWSNYRVFF. CDR3 coding DNA: TGTGCCTGGAGTAACTACAGGGTTTTCTTT.

J is TRBJ2-1 and V is TRBV4-3; 10 nucleotides match TRBD2. V shed 6 bases, J shed 1 base, and the junction held 3 bases outside the gene matches. Germline CDR1 reads LGHNA; CDR2 reads YSLEER. The CDR3 sequence is 15 residues long. This CDR3 is CASSRAGGSYNEQFF. CDR3 DNA sequence: TGCGCCAGCAGTCGAGCGGGAGGGTCCTACAATGAGCAGTTCTTC.

This rearrangement joins TRBV18 to TRBJ1-5; a weak D match, TRBD1 (6 bases). The V end was cut by 2 bases, the J end by 7 bases, with 15 bases between. This CDR3 is 15 amino acids long. The germline V gene encodes CDR1 KGHSH and CDR2 LQKENI. DNA of the CDR3: TGTGCCAGCTCACCAAATCCACAGGGCAGCCAGCCCCAGCATTTT. Protein: CASSPNPQGSQPQHF.

The chain recombines TRBV10-3 with TRBJ2-3, with D possibly being TRBD2 (5 bases). The CDR3 loop spans 15 amino acids. Between the trimmed V and J ends, which lost 7 bases and 3 bases, there was a span of 17 bases. The germline V gene has CDR1 ENHRY and CDR2 SYGVKD. The CDR3 nucleotides read TGTGCCATCACCGCGACGGGGTCCCAGACAGATACGCAGTATTTT. Amino acid sequence: CAITATGSQTDTQYF.

In its sample, this clone was seen once. This chain uses TRBV6-5 with TRBJ2-7, with D maybe TRBD1 (5 bases). V was pared by 0 bases and J by 5 bases, with 11 bases between. Looked up from germline, CDR1 is MNHEY and CDR2 is SVGAGI. The CDR3 covers 14 residues. In nucleotides, the CDR3 is TGTGCCAGCAGTTACTCGGGCAGGGTTGACGAGCAGTACTTC. Protein sequence: CASSYSGRVDEQYF.

The gene calls are TRBV7-2 and TRBJ2-3; 9 nucleotides align to TRBD2. The CDR3 has 14 amino acids. V shed 0 bases and J 9 bases; nucleotides not matched to a gene: 4. CDR1 and CDR2 from the germline V gene are SGHTA and FQGNSA. CDR3 loop: CASSLALAGGTQYF. The CDR3, as DNA: TGTGCCAGCAGCTTAGCGCTGGCGGGAGGGACGCAGTATTTT. The full variable domain, its missing parts supplied by reference TRBV7-2 and TRBJ2-3, is GAGVSQSPSNKVTEKGKDVELRCDPISGHTALYWYRQSLGQGLEFLIYFQGNSAPDKSGLPSDRFSAERTGGSVSTLTIQRTQQEDSAVYLCASSLALAGGTQYFGPGTRLTVL.

The V call is TRBV5-1, the J call TRBJ1-5, with a weak D call TRBD1 (6 bases). This CDR3 has 17 residues. V lost 0 bases to trimming and J lost 0 bases, with 13 bases between them. The germline V gene has CDR1 SGHRS and CDR2 YFSETQ. CDR3 nucleotides: TGCGCCAGCAGCTTGGCGCCCAGGACAGATAGCAATCAGCCCCAGCATTTT. Translating gives CASSLAPRTDSNQPQHF.

This clone was observed a few times. V gene TRBV28 combines with J gene TRBJ1-2; D is uncertain. Trimming left V 3 bases short and J 4 bases short, with 6 bases between. This CDR3 has 12 amino acids. The germline V gene has CDR1 MDHEN and CDR2 SYDVKM. The CDR3 loop is CASSFGAYGYTF. The DNA of the CDR3 is TGTGCCAGCAGTTTCGGAGCCTATGGCTACACCTTC.

This clone appeared a few times. This rearrangement joins TRBV27 to TRBJ2-7; TRBD2 agrees at 14 bases. V trimming: 8 bases; J trimming: 6 bases; junction bases outside the gene matches: 18. Germline assignment: CDR1 MNHEY and CDR2 SMNVEV (reference sequence). The CDR3 contains 18 residues. The CDR3 DNA follows: TGTGCCAGCTCTTTAGGGACTAGCGGGAGAGGTAGCCCGCTCGAGCAGTACTTC. Protein product: CASSLGTSGRGSPLEQYF.

The genes are TRBV28 and TRBJ2-7; tentative D call: TRBD1 (5 bases). Germline CDR1 and CDR2: MDHEN and SYDVKM. V lost 2 bases and J 5 bases, leaving 16 bases between the germline ends. The CDR3 extends over 15 amino acids. The CDR3 spells CASSLEDTVGNEQYF. For the CDR3, the DNA is TGTGCCAGCAGTTTAGAGGACACCGTGGGCAACGAGCAGTACTTC.

CDR3 in DNA: TGTGCCACCTACAACCGGGACTATGAAGCTTTCTTT. This encodes CATYNRDYEAFF. The chain is built from TRBV19 and TRBJ1-1; D is possibly TRBD1 (5 bases). Trimming cost V 10 bases and J 7 bases, with 16 bases left between them. The germline V gene encodes CDR1 LNHDA and CDR2 SQIVND (reference sequence). CDR3 length: 12 residues.

CDR3 protein: CAWSVVGRTGETQYF. The CDR3 DNA is TGTGCCTGGAGTGTTGTTGGCCGAACCGGGGAGACCCAGTACTTC. J is TRBJ2-5 and V is TRBV30; D is unclear. Germline CDR1 GTSNPN, CDR2 SVGIG (reference sequence). The CDR3 contains 15 residues. The V end was cut by 0 bases, the J end by 5 bases, with 16 bases between.

The chain joins TRBV7-6 to TRBJ2-7, with TRBD2 as a possible D gene (6 bases). CDR1 is SGHVS, CDR2 FNYEAQ, per germline. V dropped 4 bases and J dropped 3 bases, with 16 bases sitting between them. CDR3 length equals 15 residues. The CDR3 protein is CASSSEAGRLYEQYF. CDR3 in DNA: TGTGCCAGCAGCTCCGAAGCGGGTCGCCTCTACGAGCAGTACTTC. Full variable domain (missing parts from reference TRBV7-6 and TRBJ2-7): GAGVSQSPRYKVTKRGQDVALRCDPISGHVSLYWYRQALGQGPEFLTYFNYEAQQDKSGLPNDRFSAERPEGSISTLTIQRTEQRDSAMYRCASSSEAGRLYEQYFGPGTRLTVT.